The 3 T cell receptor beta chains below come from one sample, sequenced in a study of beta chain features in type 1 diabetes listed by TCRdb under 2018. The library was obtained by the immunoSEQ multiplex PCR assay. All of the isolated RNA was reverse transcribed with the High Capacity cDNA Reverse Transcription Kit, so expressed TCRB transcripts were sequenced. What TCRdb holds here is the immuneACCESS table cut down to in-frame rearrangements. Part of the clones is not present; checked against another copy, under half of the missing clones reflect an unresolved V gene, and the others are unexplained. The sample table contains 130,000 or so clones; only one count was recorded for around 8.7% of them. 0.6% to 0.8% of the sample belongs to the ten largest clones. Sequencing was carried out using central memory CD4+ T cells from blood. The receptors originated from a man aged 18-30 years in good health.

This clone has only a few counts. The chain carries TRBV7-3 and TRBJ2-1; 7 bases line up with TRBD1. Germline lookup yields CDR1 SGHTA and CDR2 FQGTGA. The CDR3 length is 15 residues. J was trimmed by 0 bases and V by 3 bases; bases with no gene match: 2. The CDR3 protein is CASSFGQVSYNEQFF. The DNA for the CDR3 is TGTGCCAGCAGCTTCGGACAGGTCTCCTACAATGAGCAGTTCTTC.

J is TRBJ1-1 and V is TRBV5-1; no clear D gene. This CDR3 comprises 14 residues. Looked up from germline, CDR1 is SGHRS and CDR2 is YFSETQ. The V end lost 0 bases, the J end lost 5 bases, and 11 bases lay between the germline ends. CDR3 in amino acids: CASSLEVGRTEAFF. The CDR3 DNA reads TGCGCCAGCAGCTTGGAGGTCGGCAGGACTGAAGCTTTCTTT.

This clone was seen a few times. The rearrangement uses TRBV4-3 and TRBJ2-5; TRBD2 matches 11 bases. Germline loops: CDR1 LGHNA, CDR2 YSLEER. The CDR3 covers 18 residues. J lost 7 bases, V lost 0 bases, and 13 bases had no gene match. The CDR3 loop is CASSQDRASGGQRGTQYF. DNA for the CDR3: TGCGCCAGCAGCCAAGATCGGGCTAGCGGGGGGCAACGAGGGACCCAGTACTTC.